This T cell receptor (beta chain) was identified during a study of T cell responses to AZD1222 COVID-19 vaccine. Overall study results and limits: Of the AZD1222 recipients, only five to seven were seropositive at baseline. The study found vaccine-associated CD4 TCRs spanning spike, dominant at 160-218 and 743-854.

Trimming removed 4 bases at V and 10 bases at J, with 22 bases between. This CDR3 is built from 15 residues. Germline lookup yields CDR1 MGHRA and CDR2 YSYEKL. Comments on this clone: The antigen is unknown.

TCRdb keeps only in-frame clones here, not all; method: immunoSEQ multiplex PCR. The table lists some 120,000 clones, approximately 86% of them singletons. This sample comprised peripheral blood, obtained on day 0 of AZD1222 vaccination. The TCR comes from an adult in good health. V gene TRBV4-1 combines with J gene TRBJ1-1, with D possibly matching TRBD1 (6 bases). In nucleotides, the CDR3 is TGCGCCAGCAGCCGAAGCAGGGGAATCGGTGAGGGAGCTTTCTTT. Its translation: CASSRSRGIGEGAFF.